In this sample, the clone carrying this TCR beta chain turned up many times. Antigen unknown. Per germline, CDR1 SGHTA and CDR2 FQGTGA. V lost 4 bases, J lost 4 bases, and 12 bases lay in between. CDR3 size: 14 residues. It was uncontrolled infection, other autoimmune disease, pregnancy or lactation that excluded patients. This entry comes from a study of T cells in Graves' hyperthyroidism and ophthalmopathy. Study conclusions and caveats: Most clonotypes expanded in thyroid above 0.001 were likewise present in blood.

Amplification of TCR beta CDR3 regions was performed using RNA transcripts as template. A first-round RT-PCR of the TCR CDR3 used the HTBI primer set. TCRdb reprocessed the multiplex PCR reads with MiXCR, giving one entry per CDR3 protein. The table lists 300,000 to 400,000 distinct CDR3 sequences, about 18% of them singletons, with under 55% in the top ten. The sample taken for sequencing was blood. The chain is built from TRBV7-3 and TRBJ2-3, with D possibly being TRBD1 (5 bases). The receptor comes from a woman in her forties or fifties with Graves' hyperthyroidism. The CDR3 nucleotides read TGTGCCAGCAGCTCAGGGTTCGGCGCAGATACGCAGTATTTT. This encodes CASSSGFGADTQYF.